Detailed here is one T cell receptor beta chain. Its antigen is as yet unknown. It was with 60 Vbeta and 13 Jbeta primers that the PCR ran. This table comes from immunoSEQ multiplex PCR, and its TCRdb copy is limited to in-frame clones, with some not included. This sample has approximately 120,000 clones; around three quarters occur once, and the top ten carry approximately 6%. The CDR3 contains 14 residues. Losses at the gene ends were 6 bases for V and 2 bases for J; bases not matched to a gene: 6. Germline V gives CDR1 SNHLY, CDR2 FYNNEI. The source of the sample is a study of cytomegalovirus exposure and HLA in healthy donors. Study conclusions and caveats: Reportedly, diagnosis of cytomegalovirus status by the classifier showed high specificity and sensitivity.

The source of this sequence is a woman in her thirties or forties in good health and CMV-seronegative. The chain couples TRBV2 to TRBJ1-2; 7 bases map to TRBD1. Sequencing was done on a sample of PBMCs. This chain's CDR3 is CASSPGTVNYGYTF. DNA for the CDR3: TGTGCCAGCAGCCCCGGGACAGTGAACTATGGCTACACCTTC.